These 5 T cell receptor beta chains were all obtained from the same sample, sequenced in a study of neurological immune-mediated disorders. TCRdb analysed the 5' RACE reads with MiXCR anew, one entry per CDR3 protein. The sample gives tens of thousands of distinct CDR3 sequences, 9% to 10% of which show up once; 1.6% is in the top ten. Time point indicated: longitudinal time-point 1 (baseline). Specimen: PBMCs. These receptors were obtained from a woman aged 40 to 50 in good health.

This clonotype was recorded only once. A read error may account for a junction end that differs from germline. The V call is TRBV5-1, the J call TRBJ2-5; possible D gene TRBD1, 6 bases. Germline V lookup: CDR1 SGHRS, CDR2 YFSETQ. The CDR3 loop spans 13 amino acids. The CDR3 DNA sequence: TGCGCCAACAGCCAGGGGTCTCAAGAGACCCAGTACTTC. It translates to CANSQGSQETQYF.

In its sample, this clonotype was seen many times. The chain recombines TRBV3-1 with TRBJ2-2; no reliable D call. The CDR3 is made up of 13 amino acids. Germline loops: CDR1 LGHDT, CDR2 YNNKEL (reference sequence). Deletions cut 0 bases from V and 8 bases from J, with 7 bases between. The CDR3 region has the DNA TGTGCCAGCAGCCAAGATTCTCTAGGGGAGCTGTTTTTT. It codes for CASSQDSLGELFF. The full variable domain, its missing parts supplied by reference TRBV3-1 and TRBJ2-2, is DTAVSQTPKYLVTQMGNDKSIKCEQNLGHDTMYWYKQDSKKFLKIMFSYNNKELIINETVPNRFSPKSPDKAHLNLHINSLELGDSAVYFCASSQDSLGELFFGEGSRLTVL.

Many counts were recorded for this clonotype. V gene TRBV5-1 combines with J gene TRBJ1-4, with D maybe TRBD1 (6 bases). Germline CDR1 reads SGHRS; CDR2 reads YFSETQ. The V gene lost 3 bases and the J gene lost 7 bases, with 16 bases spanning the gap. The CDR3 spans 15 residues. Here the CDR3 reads CASSYQTGESEKLFF. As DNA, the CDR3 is TGCGCCAGCAGCTACCAGACAGGAGAGAGTGAAAAACTGTTTTTT.

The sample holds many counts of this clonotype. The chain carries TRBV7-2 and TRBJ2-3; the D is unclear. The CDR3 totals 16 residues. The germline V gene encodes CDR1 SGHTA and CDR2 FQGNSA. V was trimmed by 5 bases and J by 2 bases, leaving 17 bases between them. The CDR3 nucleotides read TGTGCCAGCAGCCATTATCCCTACTTGGCCACAGATACGCAGTATTTT. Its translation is CASSHYPYLATDTQYF.

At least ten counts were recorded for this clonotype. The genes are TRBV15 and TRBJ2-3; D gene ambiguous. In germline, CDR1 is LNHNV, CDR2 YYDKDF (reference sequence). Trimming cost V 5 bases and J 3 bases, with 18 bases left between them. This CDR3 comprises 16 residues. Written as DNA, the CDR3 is TGTGCCACCAGCCGAAGAAATATAGGAACAACAGATACGCAGTATTTT. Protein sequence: CATSRRNIGTTDTQYF. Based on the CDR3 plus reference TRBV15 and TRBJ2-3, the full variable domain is DAMVIQNPRYQVTQFGKPVTLSCSQTLNHNVMYWYQQKSSQAPKLLFHYYDKDFNNEADTPDNFQSRRPNTSFCFLDIRSPGLGDTAMYLCATSRRNIGTTDTQYFGPGTRLTVL.